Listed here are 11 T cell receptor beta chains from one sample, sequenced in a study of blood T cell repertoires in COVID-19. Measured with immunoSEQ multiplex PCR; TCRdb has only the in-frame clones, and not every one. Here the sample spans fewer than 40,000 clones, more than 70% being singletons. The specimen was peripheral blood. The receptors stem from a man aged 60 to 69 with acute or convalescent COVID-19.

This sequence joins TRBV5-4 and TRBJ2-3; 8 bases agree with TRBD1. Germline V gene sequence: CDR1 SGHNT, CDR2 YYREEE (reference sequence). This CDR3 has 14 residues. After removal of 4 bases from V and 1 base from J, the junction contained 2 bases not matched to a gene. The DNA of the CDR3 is TGTGCCAGCAGCCAGGGGGCGGGCACAGATACGCAGTATTTT. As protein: CASSQGAGTDTQYF.

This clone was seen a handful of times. The chain's CDR3 is CASSPGGWEAEAFF. The CDR3 DNA sequence: TGCGCCAGCAGCCCTGGGGGTTGGGAGGCTGAAGCTTTCTTT. V usage is TRBV5-1 and J usage is TRBJ1-1, with a possible D match to TRBD1 (5 bases). Between the trimmed V and J ends, which lost 4 bases and 6 bases, there was a span of 16 bases. Germline CDR1 is SGHRS and CDR2 is YFSETQ. The CDR3 is 14 amino acids.

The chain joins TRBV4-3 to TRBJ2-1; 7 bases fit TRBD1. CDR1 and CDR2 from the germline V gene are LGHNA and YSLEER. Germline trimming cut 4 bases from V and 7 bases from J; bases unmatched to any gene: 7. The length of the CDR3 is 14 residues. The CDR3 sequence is CASSRSDRDNEQFF. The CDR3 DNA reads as TGCGCCAGCAGCCGGTCAGACAGGGATAATGAGCAGTTCTTC.

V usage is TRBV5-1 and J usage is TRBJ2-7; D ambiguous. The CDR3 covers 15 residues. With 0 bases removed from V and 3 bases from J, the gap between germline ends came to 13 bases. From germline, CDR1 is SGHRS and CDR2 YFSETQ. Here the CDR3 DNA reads TGCGCCAGCAGCTTGGCCGAGGTACCGAACTACGAGCAGTACTTC. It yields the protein CASSLAEVPNYEQYF.

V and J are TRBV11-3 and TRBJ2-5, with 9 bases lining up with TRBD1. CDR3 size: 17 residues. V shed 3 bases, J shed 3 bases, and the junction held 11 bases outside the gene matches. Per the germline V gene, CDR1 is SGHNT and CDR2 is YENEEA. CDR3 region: CASSFVLSRTGEETQYF. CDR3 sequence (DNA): TGTGCCAGCAGCTTCGTTTTGTCTCGGACAGGGGAAGAGACCCAGTACTTC.

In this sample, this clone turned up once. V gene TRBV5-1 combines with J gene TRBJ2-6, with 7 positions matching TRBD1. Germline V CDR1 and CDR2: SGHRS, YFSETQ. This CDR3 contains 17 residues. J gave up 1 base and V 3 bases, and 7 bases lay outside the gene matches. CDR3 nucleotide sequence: TGCGCCAGCAGCTCGGGGACAGTCCAATCTGGGGCCAACGTCCTGACTTTC. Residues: CASSSGTVQSGANVLTF.

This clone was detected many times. Here the CDR3 DNA reads TGTGCCATCAGTGGGAGGGACGGCAATGAGCAGTTCTTC. Translating it yields CAISGRDGNEQFF. J is TRBJ2-1 and V is TRBV10-3; the D gene is possibly TRBD2 (6 bases). V lost 4 bases and J 6 bases, leaving 10 bases between the germline ends. Germline V lookup: CDR1 ENHRY, CDR2 SYGVKD. The CDR3 has 13 amino acids.

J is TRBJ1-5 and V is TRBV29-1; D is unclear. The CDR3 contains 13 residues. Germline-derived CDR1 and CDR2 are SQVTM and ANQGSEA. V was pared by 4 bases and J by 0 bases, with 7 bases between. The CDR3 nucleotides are TGCAGCGTTGCCCGGGATAGCAATCAGCCCCAGCATTTT. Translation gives CSVARDSNQPQHF.

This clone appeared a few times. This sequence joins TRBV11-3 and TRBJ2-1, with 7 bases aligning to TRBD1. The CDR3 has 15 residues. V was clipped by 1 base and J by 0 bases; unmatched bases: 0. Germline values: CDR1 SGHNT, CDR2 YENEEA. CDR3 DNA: TGTGCCAGCAGCTTAGGACAGGGCTCCTACAATGAGCAGTTCTTC. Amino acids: CASSLGQGSYNEQFF.

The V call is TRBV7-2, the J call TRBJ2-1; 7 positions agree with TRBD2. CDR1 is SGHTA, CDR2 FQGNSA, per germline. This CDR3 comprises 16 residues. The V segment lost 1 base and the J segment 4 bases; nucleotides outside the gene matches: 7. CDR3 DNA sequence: TGTGCCAGCAGCTTAGAAGGAGCGGGACTTTACAATGAGCAGTTCTTC. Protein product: CASSLEGAGLYNEQFF.

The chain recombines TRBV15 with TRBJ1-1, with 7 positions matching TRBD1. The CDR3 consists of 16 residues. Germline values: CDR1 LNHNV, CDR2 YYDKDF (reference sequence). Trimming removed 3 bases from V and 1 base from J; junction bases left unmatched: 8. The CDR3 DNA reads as TGTGCCACCAGCAGTGACACCGGGACAGCGAACACTGAAGCTTTCTTT. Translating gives CATSSDTGTANTEAFF.